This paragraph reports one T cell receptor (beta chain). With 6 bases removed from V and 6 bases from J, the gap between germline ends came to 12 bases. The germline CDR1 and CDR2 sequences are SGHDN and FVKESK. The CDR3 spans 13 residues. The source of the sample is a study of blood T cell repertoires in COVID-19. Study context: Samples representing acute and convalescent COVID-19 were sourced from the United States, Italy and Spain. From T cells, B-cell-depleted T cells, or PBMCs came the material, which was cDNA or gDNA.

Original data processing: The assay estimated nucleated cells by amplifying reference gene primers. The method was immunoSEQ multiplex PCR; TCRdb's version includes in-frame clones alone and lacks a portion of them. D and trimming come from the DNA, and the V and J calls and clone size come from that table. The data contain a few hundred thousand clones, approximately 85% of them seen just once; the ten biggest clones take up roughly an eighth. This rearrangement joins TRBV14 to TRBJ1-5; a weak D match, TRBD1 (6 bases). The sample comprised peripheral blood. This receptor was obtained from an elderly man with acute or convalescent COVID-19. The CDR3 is CASSSVGAQPQHF. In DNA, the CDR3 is TGTGCCAGCAGTTCCGTGGGGGCTCAGCCCCAGCATTTT.